This TCR beta chain appears in the sequencing data of a study of OX40 agonist ivuxolimab in advanced cancers. Study-level findings and limits: CD4+ and CD8+ blood T cells expanded clonally by week 6 at 0.1 to 3.0 mg/kg.

The table came from immunoSEQ multiplex PCR; TCRdb's copy has only in-frame clones and leaves some out. The table lists fewer than 85,000 clones, about three quarters of them singletons. Germline values: CDR1 MDHEN, CDR2 SYDVKM. The CDR3 has 15 residues. V lost 4 bases, J lost 4 bases, and 7 bases stayed unmatched. A note on this clone: Its antigen remains unknown.

This clonotype originated in an adult with an advanced solid tumor such as melanoma, head and neck, liver or kidney cancer. This sequence joins TRBV28 and TRBJ1-5; 7 nucleotides agree with TRBD1. The starting material was CD4+ or CD8+ T cells sorted from blood, obtained in a trial of the OX40 agonist ivuxolimab. CDR3 DNA: TGTGCCAGCAGTTACCAGGGGGGACAGAATCAGCCCCAGCATTTT. It codes for CASSYQGGQNQPQHF. Full variable domain (missing parts from reference TRBV28 and TRBJ1-5): DVKVTQSSRYLVKRTGEKVFLECVQDMDHENMFWYRQDPGLGLRLIYFSYDVKMKEKGDIPEGYSVSREKKERFSLILESASTNQTSMYLCASSYQGGQNQPQHFGDGTRLSIL.